This TCR beta chain was sequenced during a study of cytomegalovirus exposure and HLA in healthy donors. Profiling relied on immunoSEQ multiplex PCR, and the TCRdb table lists in-frame clones only, not all of them. Of about 150,000 clones in the sample, 75% to 90% were seen once. V dropped 4 bases and J dropped 2 bases, with 11 bases sitting between them. This CDR3 contains 13 residues. Germline CDR1 and CDR2: GTSNPN and SVGIG (reference sequence). This chain links TRBV30 with TRBJ1-2; D not certain. Sequencing was done on a sample of PBMCs. This TCR came from a man in his late teens or twenties in good health and CMV-seropositive. The CDR3 coding sequence is TGTGCCTGGAACCCAGGCAACAACTATGGCTACACCTTC. Protein: CAWNPGNNYGYTF.